This record concerns one T cell receptor beta chain sequence. This clonotype was observed a handful of times. This receptor's antigen is unknown. No much larger clonotype is one base removed from it; base qualities were not supplied. The germline V and J ends show losses of 7 bases and 9 bases respectively, and no gene match explains 11 bases of the junction. From the germline V gene (reference sequence), CDR1 is MNHEY and CDR2 is SMNVEV. The CDR3 covers 14 residues, taking in both the cysteine and the phenylalanine. CDR3 DNA is the only sequence kept; it has 42 bases, read in frame from the first base. This sample is drawn from a study of patients and donors after allogeneic stem cell transplantation (TCRdb year 2020). To prepare the library, RT-PCR was applied. Sequencing used a NextSeq 550. Clones were called with MiXCR by TCRdb after fastp trimmed the public reads at Q25, and only in-frame beta chains were retained. Each entry is one CDR3 protein sequence, shown with its most common DNA and genes. The table for this sample lists around 150,000 distinct CDR3 sequences; over 35% of them were counted only once. Of the sample, approximately 50% falls within the top ten clones.

Recombination connected TRBV27 to TRBJ1-5; TRBD1 agrees with 8 junctional bases. Sequencing used blood, either unsorted or a sorted T cell fraction (not recorded which). The origin of this receptor is a human donor who was either an allogeneic HSCT recipient or a stem cell or donor lymphocyte infusion donor (not recorded which). It is not recorded whose cells these are; they may come from a transplant donor. The DNA sequence is as follows: TGTGCCAGCACCTGGGACAGGATGGGGGGGCCCCAGCATTTT. Translated, this is CASTWDRMGGPQHF.